This T cell receptor beta chain comes out of a study of post-analysis software for immune sequencing data. Background on the study: Patients with relapsing-remitting, secondary progressive and progressive-relapsing multiple sclerosis courses were all represented.

Included in the TCR beta cDNA libraries were unique molecular identifiers. TCRdb analysed the PCR reads with MiXCR anew, one entry per CDR3 protein. The sample lists 740,000 or so distinct CDR3 sequences; 53% were seen once. About this clonotype itself: The antigen remains unidentified.

Germline CDR1 and CDR2: LGHDT and YNNKEL (reference sequence). CDR3 length: 15 amino acids. General study findings and limits: Diversity measured as normalized Chao1 was significantly lower in multiple sclerosis patients than in controls. Under the F measure, samples that were prepared in one batch clustered strongly together. Controls showed lower frequencies than patients for a few TRBV segments, and TRBV5-6, TRBV5-1 and TRBV20-1 were among these.

The sequenced material came from blood. The sequence came from a girl under 18 with multiple sclerosis. V gene TRBV3-1 combines with J gene TRBJ2-5, with D possibly matching TRBD1 (6 bases). Near its end, the DNA agrees better with TRBJ2-7, so the J call may be wrong. DNA of the CDR3: TGTGCCAGCAGCCAAGCCGGGACACGGGATTACGAGCAGTACTTC. It codes for CASSQAGTRDYEQYF.